The 14 T cell receptor beta chains listed next were all sequenced from one sample in a study of cytomegalovirus exposure and HLA in healthy donors. The PCR had 60 Vbeta and 13 Jbeta primers. Sequenced by immunoSEQ multiplex PCR; TCRdb stores in-frame clones only, minus some. The sample shows 140,000 to 150,000 clones, 65% to 80% of them seen only once. Input material: PBMCs. These receptors all stem from a man aged 25-45 years in good health and CMV-seronegative.

This clone was detected only a few times. The V and J genes are TRBV4-2 and TRBJ2-5, with D possibly TRBD2 on 6 matching bases. V lost 1 base and J lost 9, with 18 bases in between. The CDR3 runs 15 residues. The germline V gene encodes CDR1 LGHNA and CDR2 YNFKEQ. CDR3 coding DNA: TGTGCCAGCAGCCAAGGCGGGGTTAGCGTGGAGGCCCAGTACTTC. This codes for CASSQGGVSVEAQYF.

This rearrangement joins TRBV28 to TRBJ1-2; the D is unclear. Trimming removed 3 bases at V and 7 bases at J, with 3 bases between. CDR3 length equals 10 residues. The germline gives CDR1 MDHEN, CDR2 SYDVKM. The DNA of the CDR3 is TGTGCCAGCAGTTTTCTTGGCTACACCTTC. Residues: CASSFLGYTF.

The chain uses TRBV6-4 and TRBJ1-2; D remains unclear. V dropped 7 bases and J dropped 3 bases, with 9 bases sitting between them. The CDR3 spans 12 residues. Germline V gene data show CDR1 as MRHNA and CDR2 as SNTAGT. This chain's CDR3 is CASKRDYYGYTF. CDR3 nucleotide sequence: TGTGCCAGCAAGAGAGATTACTATGGCTACACCTTC.

The J gene is TRBJ1-2, the V gene TRBV6-5, with 10 nucleotides matching TRBD1. The germline V gene has CDR1 MNHEY and CDR2 SVGAGI. The CDR3 totals 13 residues. J lost 11 bases, V lost 6 bases, and 9 bases had no gene match. The CDR3 reads CASRNAGTGVYTF. The CDR3 DNA reads TGTGCCAGCAGAAACGCCGGGACAGGGGTTTACACCTTC.

The chain carries TRBV6-1 and TRBJ2-3; 8 bases are shared with TRBD2. The CDR3 contains 16 residues. The germline gives CDR1 MNHNS, CDR2 SASEGT. V was pared by 4 bases and J by 4 bases, with 10 bases of the junction left unmatched. CDR3 DNA: TGTGCCAGCAGTGGTAGGAGGACGGGAGGGCCAGATACGCAGTATTTT. Translated, it gives CASSGRRTGGPDTQYF.

V gene TRBV19 combines with J gene TRBJ1-1; D is undetermined. V lost 3 bases and J 0 bases, leaving 8 bases between the germline ends. Germline CDR1 reads LNHDA; CDR2 reads SQIVND (reference sequence). The CDR3 is made up of 14 amino acids. In DNA, the CDR3 is TGTGCCAGTAGTATTTCTACGGTGAACACTGAAGCTTTCTTT. It translates to CASSISTVNTEAFF. Variable domain in full (rest from reference TRBV19 and TRBJ1-1): DGGITQSPKYLFRKEGQNVTLSCEQNLNHDAMYWYRQDPGQGLRLIYYSQIVNDFQKGDIAEGYSVSREKKESFPLTVTSAQKNPTAFYLCASSISTVNTEAFFGQGTRLTVV.

The CDR3 sequence is CASSSQTIRTDTQYF. The CDR3 region has the DNA TGCGCCAGCAGCTCCCAGACTATCCGCACAGATACGCAGTATTTT. The V gene is TRBV4-1, the J gene TRBJ2-3, with a weak D call TRBD2 (5 bases). CDR1 MGHRA and CDR2 YSYEKL come from the germline V gene. The length of the CDR3 is 15 residues. Trimming removed 5 bases at V and 1 base at J, with 13 bases between.

This chain links TRBV7-2 with TRBJ2-2; 8 bases match TRBD1. The germline V gene encodes CDR1 SGHTA and CDR2 FQGNSA. This CDR3 is 14 amino acids long. Losses at the gene ends were 5 bases for V and 8 bases for J; bases not matched to a gene: 7. The CDR3 reads CASSPGQGLGELFF. The CDR3 DNA sequence: TGTGCCAGCAGCCCCGGACAGGGTTTGGGGGAGCTGTTTTTT.

The V call is TRBV10-3, the J call TRBJ2-4; 7 nucleotides agree with TRBD1. V trimming: 3 bases; J trimming: 8 bases; junction bases outside the gene matches: 4. The germline gives CDR1 ENHRY, CDR2 SYGVKD. The CDR3 is 13 amino acids. The CDR3 region has the DNA TGTGCCATCAGTGAAGGGGGCGCGGACATTCAGTACTTC. It encodes CAISEGGADIQYF.

The V and J genes are TRBV20-1 and TRBJ2-3, with D unresolved. The CDR3 extends over 11 amino acids. The germline CDR1 and CDR2 sequences are DFQATT and SNEGSKA (reference sequence). The CDR3 loop reads CRLSDTDTQYF. CDR3 nucleotides: TGCAGGTTATCAGATACAGATACGCAGTATTTT.

The chain recombines TRBV5-1 with TRBJ2-5; 11 bases are a match to TRBD1. The CDR3 consists of 15 residues. CDR1 and CDR2 from the germline V gene are SGHRS and YFSETQ. V gave up 3 bases and J gave up 4 bases; unmatched junction bases: 5. As DNA, the CDR3 is TGCGCCAGCAGCTCAGGGACAGGGGGATTAGAGACCCAGTACTTC. Encoded protein: CASSSGTGGLETQYF. Full variable domain (outside the CDR3, taken from reference TRBV5-1 and TRBJ2-5): KAGVTQTPRYLIKTRGQQVTLSCSPISGHRSVSWYQQTPGQGLQFLFEYFSETQRNKGNFPGRFSGRQFSNSRSEMNVSTLELGDSALYLCASSSGTGGLETQYFGPGTRLLVL.

This sequence joins TRBV18 and TRBJ2-7; D not certain. This CDR3 is 15 amino acids long. V was pared by 2 bases and J by 1 base, with 12 bases between. Germline lookup yields CDR1 KGHSH and CDR2 LQKENI. The CDR3 DNA follows: TGTGCCAGCTCACCAGATCACTTCTATTCCTACGAGCAGTACTTC. This encodes CASSPDHFYSYEQYF.

The chain is built from TRBV11-3 and TRBJ2-2; D ambiguous. Germline assignment: CDR1 SGHNT and CDR2 YENEEA. The CDR3 is 13 residues long. Trimming took off 3 bases at V and 5 bases at J, with 7 bases between the two ends. CDR3 sequence: CASSFSQTGELFF. The CDR3 coding sequence is TGTGCCAGCAGCTTTAGCCAGACCGGGGAGCTGTTTTTT.

This clone appeared a few times. V is TRBV7-6 and J is TRBJ2-7; D uncertain. This CDR3 spans 12 amino acids. V was trimmed by 1 base and J by 3 bases, leaving 4 bases between them. Looked up from germline, CDR1 is SGHVS and CDR2 is FNYEAQ. The CDR3 reads CASSLGYYEQYF. In nucleotides, the CDR3 is TGTGCCAGCAGCTTAGGTTACTACGAGCAGTACTTC. The complete variable domain, with remaining parts taken from reference TRBV7-6 and TRBJ2-7, reads GAGVSQSPRYKVTKRGQDVALRCDPISGHVSLYWYRQALGQGPEFLTYFNYEAQQDKSGLPNDRFSAERPEGSISTLTIQRTEQRDSAMYRCASSLGYYEQYFGPGTRLTVT.